Below, 18 T cell receptor beta chains from the same sample are listed, as sequenced in a study of vaccination and CD4 T cells after COVID-19. The Oncomine TCR Beta short-read assay generated sequence data from the DNA of cultured CD4+ T cells. One entry per CDR3 protein, called by TCRdb with MiXCR from the PCR reads. Of about 15,000 distinct CDR3 sequences in the sample, roughly half were seen once. Specified treatment: roughly 10-day PBMC culture with coronavirus spike peptide pools or control peptides (ViraFEST assay). These receptors have no identified antigens. Sequenced: CD4+ T cells from blood, cultured in vitro. The receptors stem from a human donor who had recovered from COVID-19.

This sequence joins TRBV20-1 and TRBJ1-2; D gene ambiguous. The CDR3 has 14 amino acids. With 0 bases removed from V and 8 bases from J, the gap between germline ends came to 16 bases. CDR1 and CDR2 (germline): DFQATT, SNEGSKA (reference sequence). As DNA, the CDR3 is TGCAGTGCTAGAGATCGTCTTGGGCGTGAGGGCTACACCTTC. Translating it yields CSARDRLGREGYTF.

The V gene is TRBV20-1, the J gene TRBJ1-2, with D perhaps TRBD1 (5 bases). CDR3 size: 13 residues. V was shortened by 0 bases and J by 4 bases, with 9 bases between the two germline ends. In germline, CDR1 is DFQATT, CDR2 SNEGSKA (reference sequence). CDR3 sequence reads: CSARDGRVYGYTF. The CDR3 DNA follows: TGCAGTGCTAGAGATGGCAGGGTCTATGGCTACACCTTC.

This clonotype has only a few counts. The chain has TRBV20-1 and TRBJ2-7, with 10 nucleotides matching TRBD1. This CDR3 region has 14 residues. After removal of 5 bases from V and 1 base from J, the junction contained 5 bases not matched to a gene. CDR1 is DFQATT and CDR2 is SNEGSKA in the germline V gene (reference sequence). In DNA, the CDR3 is TGCAGTGCTGGGGGGACAGGGGCATCCTACGAGCAGTACTTC. Translated: CSAGGTGASYEQYF.

This clonotype has only a few counts. V gene TRBV11-3 combines with J gene TRBJ1-2, with 8 bases aligning to TRBD1. Germline V gene data show CDR1 as SGHNT and CDR2 as YENEEA. The CDR3 has 13 amino acids. J was trimmed by 8 bases and V by 4 bases; bases with no gene match: 6. The CDR3 DNA follows: TGTGCCAGCAGCTCGACAGGGGAACGGGGCTACACCTTC. Residues: CASSSTGERGYTF.

This chain links TRBV7-9 with TRBJ1-4; TRBD1 matches at 10 bases. The V and J ends lost 4 bases and 7 bases, in that order; junction bases with no gene match: 6. Looked up from germline, CDR1 is SEHNR and CDR2 is FQNEAQ (reference sequence). The CDR3 contains 15 residues. CDR3 loop: CASSSPTGGTEKLFF. Here the CDR3 DNA reads TGTGCCAGCAGCTCCCCGACAGGGGGCACTGAAAAACTGTTTTTT. Filled out from reference TRBV7-9 and TRBJ1-4, the complete variable domain reads DTGVSQNPRHKITKRGQNVTFRCDPISEHNRLYWYRQTLGQGPEFLTYFQNEAQLEKSRLLSDRFSAERPKGSFSTLEIQRTEQGDSAMYLCASSSPTGGTEKLFFGSGTQLSVL.

V usage is TRBV11-2 and J usage is TRBJ2-3, with 8 bases aligning to TRBD1. The CDR3 covers 17 residues. Germline CDR1 SGHAT, CDR2 FQNNGV. V was pared by 6 bases and J by 4 bases, with 15 bases of the junction left unmatched. CDR3 sequence (DNA): TGTGCCAGCAGTCCAACGCCAGGGGGCTGGCCGTCAGATACGCAGTATTTT. This codes for CASSPTPGGWPSDTQYF.

The chain uses TRBV2 and TRBJ1-6, with a weak D call TRBD1 (5 bases). The germline CDR1 and CDR2 sequences are SNHLY and FYNNEI. The CDR3 runs to 13 residues. V was clipped by 8 bases and J by 15 bases, with 20 bases between them. CDR3 region: CASSAAPRVVLHF. The CDR3 nucleotides read TGTGCCAGCTCCGCGGCGCCCAGGGTTGTCCTCCACTTT.

The CDR3 region is CASSLVFGVREGYTF. In DNA, the CDR3 is TGTGCCAGCAGCTTAGTCTTTGGTGTAAGGGAGGGCTACACCTTC. This chain uses TRBV7-2 with TRBJ1-2; D is unresolved. Germline V lookup: CDR1 SGHTA, CDR2 FQGNSA. This CDR3 comprises 15 residues. Trimming left V 1 base short and J 8 bases short, with 17 bases between. The entire variable domain, with the rest obtained from reference TRBV7-2 and TRBJ1-2, is as follows: GAGVSQSPSNKVTEKGKDVELRCDPISGHTALYWYRQSLGQGLEFLIYFQGNSAPDKSGLPSDRFSAERTGGSVSTLTIQRTQQEDSAVYLCASSLVFGVREGYTFGSGTRLTVV.

The chain uses TRBV14 and TRBJ1-2; D remains unclear. The CDR3 consists of 16 residues. From germline, CDR1 is SGHDN and CDR2 FVKESK. Between the trimmed V and J ends, which lost 2 bases and 4 bases, there was a span of 17 bases. This chain's CDR3 is CASSQIPGGPLYGYTF. In DNA form, the CDR3 reads TGTGCCAGCAGCCAAATACCGGGAGGACCTCTCTATGGCTACACCTTC.

The chain recombines TRBV6-2 or TRBV6-3 with TRBJ2-5; the D call may be TRBD1 or TRBD2 (5 bases each). CDR3 length: 16 residues. V was cut by 5 bases and J by 2 bases, with 18 bases left in between. Germline values: CDR1 MNHEY, CDR2 SVGEGT. In nucleotides, the CDR3 is TGTGCCAGCAGTCGGGGTGGGACGTCTCCGCAAGAGACCCAGTACTTC. Protein product: CASSRGGTSPQETQYF.

The chain is built from TRBV7-9 and TRBJ2-7; 10 nucleotides align to TRBD1. CDR1 is SEHNR, CDR2 FQNEAQ, per germline (reference sequence). Unmatched junction bases numbered 8, after V lost 5 bases and J lost 4 bases. This CDR3 comprises 15 residues. The CDR3 here is CASSPWTGGAYEQYF. CDR3 nucleotides: TGTGCCAGCAGCCCTTGGACAGGGGGTGCTTACGAGCAGTACTTC.

Judged by abundance, this clonotype is medium-sized. The chain couples TRBV27 to TRBJ2-2, with D possibly TRBD2 on 6 matching bases. From germline, CDR1 is MNHEY and CDR2 SMNVEV (reference sequence). The CDR3 runs 15 residues. Between the trimmed V and J ends, which lost 5 bases and 7 bases, there was a span of 17 bases. This CDR3 reads CASSPRRVEGGELFF. CDR3 nucleotide sequence: TGTGCCAGCAGTCCACGGCGGGTGGAGGGCGGGGAGCTGTTTTTT.

V and J are TRBV20-1 and TRBJ2-7; weak D call: TRBD1 (6 bases). Between the trimmed V and J ends, which lost 5 bases and 4 bases, there was a span of 15 bases. This CDR3 is built from 13 residues. Germline CDR1 DFQATT, CDR2 SNEGSKA (reference sequence). CDR3 sequence: CSARPGTNYEQYF. CDR3 in DNA: TGCAGTGCTCGACCCGGGACAAATTACGAGCAGTACTTC.

This clonotype was detected only a few times. This chain links TRBV24-1 with TRBJ1-1, with D possibly TRBD1 on 5 matching bases. V lost 6 bases and J 7 bases, leaving 11 bases between the germline ends. The V gene's germline CDR1 is KGHDR and CDR2 SFDVKD. The CDR3 loop spans 12 amino acids. The CDR3 sequence: CATSRDSGEAFF. CDR3 sequence (DNA): TGTGCCACCAGTCGGGACTCTGGTGAAGCTTTCTTT.

The rearrangement joins TRBV7-4 to TRBJ1-1; D remains ambiguous. The V end lost 5 bases, the J end lost 4 bases, and 26 bases lay between the germline ends. The CDR3 consists of 18 residues. Germline CDR1 is SGHVT and CDR2 is SQSDAQ. The CDR3, as DNA: TGTGCCAGCAGCCTTAACCGGGCCGGCTCGGAATTCAGCACTGAAGCTTTCTTT. Its protein product is CASSLNRAGSEFSTEAFF.

This clonotype was seen only a few times. The gene calls are TRBV20-1 and TRBJ1-3, with D tentatively TRBD1 (5 bases). The CDR3 sequence is 14 residues long. The V gene lost 0 bases and the J gene lost 4 bases, with 10 bases spanning the gap. Germline V gene data show CDR1 as DFQATT and CDR2 as SNEGSKA (reference sequence). This CDR3 is CSARDPGTGNTIYF. The CDR3 DNA sequence: TGCAGTGCTAGAGATCCGGGGACCGGAAACACCATATATTTT.

This clonotype was detected a few times. J is TRBJ1-2 and V is TRBV12-3 or TRBV12-4; maybe TRBD1 (5 bases). V dropped 11 bases and J dropped 1 base, with 17 bases sitting between them. This CDR3 is built from 14 residues. CDR3 DNA sequence: TGTGCCGTACGGAAGAATAGGGGTAACTATGGCTACACCTTC. Translation gives CAVRKNRGNYGYTF.

This clonotype was observed a handful of times. The V and J genes are TRBV12-3 or TRBV12-4 and TRBJ1-6, with D tentatively TRBD1 (6 bases). The CDR3 length is 14 residues. V lost 4 bases and J lost 9, with 13 bases in between. The CDR3 loop is CASSSSGALSPLHF. CDR3 nucleotides: TGTGCCAGCAGTTCGTCAGGGGCTCTTTCACCCCTCCACTTT.